The clone carrying this T cell receptor (beta chain) has only a few counts. CDR1 and CDR2 from the germline V gene are ENHRY and SYGVKD. The CDR3 extends over 14 amino acids. With 5 bases removed from V and 0 bases from J, the gap between germline ends came to 9 bases. Isolated RNA was reverse transcribed into cDNA used as the sequencing template. Data came from immunoSEQ multiplex PCR; TCRdb stores just in-frame clones and leaves some out. The sample consists of roughly 130,000 clones, roughly three fifths of them appearing once. These data are taken from a study of CD8+ T cells in alopecia areata. The chain employs TRBV10-3 and TRBJ2-3; TRBD2 is a possible D gene (6 bases). The receptor was derived from a human donor with alopecia areata. This specimen consisted of CD4+ T cells sorted from blood, obtained at week 0. CDR3 protein: CAISSSDSTDTQYF. CDR3 DNA sequence: TGTGCCATCAGTTCTAGCGATAGCACAGATACGCAGTATTTT.